The following is a TCR beta chain sequence with its context. Its antigen is undetermined. Per germline, CDR1 MDHEN and CDR2 SYDVKM. Germline trimming cut 5 bases from V and 0 bases from J; bases unmatched to any gene: 14. The CDR3 spans 18 residues. Sample numbers ranged from 1 to 8 per patient, encompassing pretreatment and on-treatment collections. This sample was taken from a study of PD-L1 blockade in urothelial cancer. Study-wide points: Durable benefit accompanied greater 3-week expansion of tumor-associated blood clones.

Assay: immunoSEQ multiplex PCR; the TCRdb copy retains only in-frame clones and omits some. The sample shows roughly 29,000 clones, 80% of them seen only once. The chain has TRBV28 and TRBJ1-1, with 8 positions matching TRBD1. The receptor's source is a man in his fifties with urothelial cancer. Sequenced material: PBMCs, taken around atezolizumab (anti-PD-L1) treatment. The CDR3 DNA is TGTGCCAGCAGTCCAATCGGACAGGGTTGGTGGATGAACACTGAAGCTTTCTTT. The encoded protein is CASSPIGQGWWMNTEAFF.